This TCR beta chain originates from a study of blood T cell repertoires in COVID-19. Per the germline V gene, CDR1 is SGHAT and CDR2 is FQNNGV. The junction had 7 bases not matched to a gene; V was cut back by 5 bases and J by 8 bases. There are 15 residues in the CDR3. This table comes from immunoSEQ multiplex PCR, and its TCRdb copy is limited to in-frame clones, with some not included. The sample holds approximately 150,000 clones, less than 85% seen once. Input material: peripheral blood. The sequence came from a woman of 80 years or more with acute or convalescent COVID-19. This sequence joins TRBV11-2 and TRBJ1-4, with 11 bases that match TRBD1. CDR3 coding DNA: TGTGCCAGCAGCACCAGGACAGGGGGCGACGAAAAACTGTTTTTT. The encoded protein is CASSTRTGGDEKLFF.